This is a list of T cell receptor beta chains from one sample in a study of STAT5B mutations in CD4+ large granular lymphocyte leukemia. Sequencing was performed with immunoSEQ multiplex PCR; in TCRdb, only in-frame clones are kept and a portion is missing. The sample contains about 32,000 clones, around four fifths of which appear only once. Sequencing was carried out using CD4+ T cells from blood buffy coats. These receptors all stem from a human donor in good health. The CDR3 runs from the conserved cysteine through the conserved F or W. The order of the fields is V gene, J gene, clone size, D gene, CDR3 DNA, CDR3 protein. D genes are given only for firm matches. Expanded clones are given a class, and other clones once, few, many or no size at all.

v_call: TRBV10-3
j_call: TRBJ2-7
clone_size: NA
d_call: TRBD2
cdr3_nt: TGTGCCATCAGCCCCACTAGCGGGAGTATCTACGAGCAGTACTTC
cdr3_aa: CAISPTSGSIYEQYF

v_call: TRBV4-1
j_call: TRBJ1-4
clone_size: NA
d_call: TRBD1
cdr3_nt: TGCGCCAGCAGCCAAGACCGAGGGACAGGGGGTACTAATGAAAAACTGTTTTTT
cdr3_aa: CASSQDRGTGGTNEKLFF

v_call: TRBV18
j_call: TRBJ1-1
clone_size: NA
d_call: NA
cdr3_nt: TGTGCCAGCTCAACAGGAGAAGACACTGAAGCTTTCTTT
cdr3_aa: CASSTGEDTEAFF

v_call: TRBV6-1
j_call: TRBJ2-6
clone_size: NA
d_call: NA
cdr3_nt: TGTGCCAGCAGTGAACGGGGGTCCGGGGCCAACGTCCTGACTTTC
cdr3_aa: CASSERGSGANVLTF

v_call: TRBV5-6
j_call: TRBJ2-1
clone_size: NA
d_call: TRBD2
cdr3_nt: TGTGCCAGCAGCTTGCTAGCGGGAGCAAGTAAGGTGCAGTTCTTC
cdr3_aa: CASSLLAGASKVQFF

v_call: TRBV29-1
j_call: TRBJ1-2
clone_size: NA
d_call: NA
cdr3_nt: TGCAGCGTTGCGGGGCTTGAGGGCTACACCTTC
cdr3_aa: CSVAGLEGYTF

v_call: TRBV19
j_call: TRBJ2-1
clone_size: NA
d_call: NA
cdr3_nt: TGTGCCAGTAGTATAGTGGCGGTCTCCTACAATGAGCAGTTCTTC
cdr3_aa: CASSIVAVSYNEQFF

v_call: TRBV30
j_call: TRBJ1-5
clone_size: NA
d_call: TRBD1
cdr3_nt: TGTGCCTGGAGTAGGACAGGGCCTAGTCAGCCCCAGCATTTT
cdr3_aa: CAWSRTGPSQPQHF

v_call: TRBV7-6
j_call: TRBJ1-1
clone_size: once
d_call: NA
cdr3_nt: TGTGCCAGCAGCTTACAGGGGTTCAACACTGAAGCTTTCTTT
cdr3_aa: CASSLQGFNTEAFF

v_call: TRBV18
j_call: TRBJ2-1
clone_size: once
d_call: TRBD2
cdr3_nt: TGTGCCAGCTCACCCCGGACTAGCGGTTCGGAAGAGCAGTTCTTC
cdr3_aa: CASSPRTSGSEEQFF

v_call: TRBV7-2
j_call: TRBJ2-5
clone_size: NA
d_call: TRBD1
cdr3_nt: TGTGCCAGCAGAAAGACAGGGGGAGAGACCCAGTACTTC
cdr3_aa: CASRKTGGETQYF

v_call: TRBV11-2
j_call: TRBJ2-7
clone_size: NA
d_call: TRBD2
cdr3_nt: TGTGCCAGCAGCTCTCTATTCAAGCGGGGCCCCTACGAGCAGTACTTC
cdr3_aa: CASSSLFKRGPYEQYF

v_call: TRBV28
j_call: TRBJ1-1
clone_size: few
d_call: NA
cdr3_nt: TGTGCCAGCAGTCCACCTCTGGGGACTGAAGCTTTCTTT
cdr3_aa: CASSPPLGTEAFF

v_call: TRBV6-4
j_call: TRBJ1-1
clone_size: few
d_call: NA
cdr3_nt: TGTGCCAGCAGTGTGAAACGAGCTGAAGCTTTCTTT
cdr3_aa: CASSVKRAEAFF

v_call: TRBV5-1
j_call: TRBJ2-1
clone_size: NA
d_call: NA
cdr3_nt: TGCGCCAGCAGCTTAGGTCACAATGAGCAGTTCTTC
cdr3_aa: CASSLGHNEQFF

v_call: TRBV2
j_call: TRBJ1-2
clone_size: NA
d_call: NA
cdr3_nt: TGTGCCAGCAGCGTTGGACAGCTGTTTGGTGGCTACACCTTC
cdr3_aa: CASSVGQLFGGYTF

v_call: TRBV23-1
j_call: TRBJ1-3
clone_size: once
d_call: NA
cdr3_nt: TGCGCCGGGCGTTGGGACTCTCGCAATGTTGGAAACACCATATATTTT
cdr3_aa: CAGRWDSRNVGNTIYF

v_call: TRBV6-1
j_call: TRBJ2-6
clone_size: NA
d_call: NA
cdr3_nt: TGTGCCAGCTTCCATGGAGGTTCTGGGGCCAACGTCCTGACTTTC
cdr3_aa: CASFHGGSGANVLTF

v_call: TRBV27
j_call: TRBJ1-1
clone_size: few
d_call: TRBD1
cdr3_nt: TGTGCCAGCAGTCAAAGGACAGGGGGCCTAGCTTTCTTT
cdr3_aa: CASSQRTGGLAFF

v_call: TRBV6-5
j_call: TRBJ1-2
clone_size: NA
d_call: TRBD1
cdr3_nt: TGTGCCAGCAGGAGGGACAGAAGTAACTATGGCTACACCTTC
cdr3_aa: CASRRDRSNYGYTF

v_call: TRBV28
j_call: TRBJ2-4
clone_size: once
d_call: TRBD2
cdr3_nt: TGTGCCAGCAGAGAAGCGGGACGAAACAAAAACATTCAGTACTTC
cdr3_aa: CASREAGRNKNIQYF

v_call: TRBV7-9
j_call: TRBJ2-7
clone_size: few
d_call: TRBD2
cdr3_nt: TGTGCCAGCAGCTTAAGCGGGAGTCGGGACTACGAGCAGTACTTC
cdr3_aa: CASSLSGSRDYEQYF

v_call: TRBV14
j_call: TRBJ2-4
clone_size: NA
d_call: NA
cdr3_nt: TGTGCCAGCAGCCAAGTCTCGACCCTAGCCAAAAACATTCAGTACTTC
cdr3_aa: CASSQVSTLAKNIQYF

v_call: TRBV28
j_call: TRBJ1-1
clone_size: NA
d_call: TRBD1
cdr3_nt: TGTGCCAGCAGTTTGGGAAGGGGGCGGAACACTGAAGCTTTCTTT
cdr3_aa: CASSLGRGRNTEAFF

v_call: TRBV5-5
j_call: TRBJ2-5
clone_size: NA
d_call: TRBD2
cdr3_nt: TGTGCCAGCAGCACTAGCGGGAGTTTCCAAGAGACCCAGTACTTC
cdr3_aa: CASSTSGSFQETQYF

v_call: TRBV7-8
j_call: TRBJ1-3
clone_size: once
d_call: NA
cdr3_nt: TGTGCCAGCAGCTGGGACAACTCTGGAAACACCATATATTTT
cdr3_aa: CASSWDNSGNTIYF

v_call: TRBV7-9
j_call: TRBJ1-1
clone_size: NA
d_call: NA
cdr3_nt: TGTGCCAGCACCTCCCAGGGCGGGCCGAACACTGAAGCTTTCTTT
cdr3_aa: CASTSQGGPNTEAFF

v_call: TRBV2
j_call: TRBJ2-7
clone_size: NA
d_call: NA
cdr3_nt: TGTGCCAGCGGCCGGGTCCCCTACGAGCAGTACTTC
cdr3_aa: CASGRVPYEQYF

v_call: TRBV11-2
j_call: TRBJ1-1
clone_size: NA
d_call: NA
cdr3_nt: TGTGCCAGCAGCCCGCGGATGACCACTGAAGCTTTCTTT
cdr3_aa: CASSPRMTTEAFF

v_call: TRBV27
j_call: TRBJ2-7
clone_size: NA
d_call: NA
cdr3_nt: TGTGCCAGCAGTTTAGGGGTAGGGGTTACTGAGCAGTACTTC
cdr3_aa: CASSLGVGVTEQYF

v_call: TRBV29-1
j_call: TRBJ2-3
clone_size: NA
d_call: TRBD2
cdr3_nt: TGCAGCGTTCGTGGGGGAATGGGACTAGCGCTCCGCACAGATACGCAGTATTTT
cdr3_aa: CSVRGGMGLALRTDTQYF

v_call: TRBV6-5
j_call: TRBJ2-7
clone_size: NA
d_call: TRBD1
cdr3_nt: TGTGCCAGCAGTTCTTCAGGGGGCAGGTACGAGCAGTACTTC
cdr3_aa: CASSSSGGRYEQYF

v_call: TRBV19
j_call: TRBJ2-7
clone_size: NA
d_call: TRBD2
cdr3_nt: TGTGCCAGTAGTACGAGCGGGAGGGCCGTAAAGGAGCAGTACTTC
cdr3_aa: CASSTSGRAVKEQYF

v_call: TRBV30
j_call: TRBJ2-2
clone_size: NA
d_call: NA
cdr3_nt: TGTGCCTGGAGAGGGGGGCAAGGGGAGCTGTTTTTT
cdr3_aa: CAWRGGQGELFF

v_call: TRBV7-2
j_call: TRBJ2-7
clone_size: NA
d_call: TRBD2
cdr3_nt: TGTGCCAGCAGCTCGACTAGCGGGACCGAGCAGTACTTC
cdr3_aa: CASSSTSGTEQYF

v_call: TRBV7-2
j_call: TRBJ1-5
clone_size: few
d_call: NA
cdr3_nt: TGTGCCAGCAGCGACAATTGGGGTCAGCCCCAGCATTTT
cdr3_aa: CASSDNWGQPQHF

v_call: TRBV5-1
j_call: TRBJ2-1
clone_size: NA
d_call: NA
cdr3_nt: TGCGCCAGCAACTATAACCTAGCGAGAACCTACAATGAGCAGTTCTTC
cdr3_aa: CASNYNLARTYNEQFF

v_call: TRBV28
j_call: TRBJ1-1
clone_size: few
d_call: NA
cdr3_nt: TGTGCCAGCAGTTCAGGGGCCACTGAAGCTTTCTTT
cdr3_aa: CASSSGATEAFF

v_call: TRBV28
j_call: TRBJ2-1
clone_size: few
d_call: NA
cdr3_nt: TGTGCCAGCAGTTTGGAGTGGAGCTCCTACAATGAGCAGTTCTTC
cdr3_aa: CASSLEWSSYNEQFF

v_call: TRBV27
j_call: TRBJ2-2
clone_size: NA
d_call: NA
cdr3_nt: TGTGCCAGCAGTACGAACACCGGGGAGCTGTTTTTT
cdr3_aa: CASSTNTGELFF

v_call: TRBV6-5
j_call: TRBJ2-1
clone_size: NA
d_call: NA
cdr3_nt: TGTGCCAGCAGTTACTCGATGGGGCAGGGAGCCAATGAGCAGTTCTTC
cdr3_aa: CASSYSMGQGANEQFF

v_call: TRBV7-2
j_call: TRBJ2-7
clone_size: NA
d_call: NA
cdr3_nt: TGTGCCAGCAGCTTAGCGGCGTCAGGTACTTCCTACGAGCAGTACTTC
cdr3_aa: CASSLAASGTSYEQYF